Following are 7 T cell receptor beta chains from one sample sequenced in a study of blood T cell repertoires in COVID-19. Clones were read by immunoSEQ multiplex PCR, and TCRdb kept only the in-frame ones, dropping some. This table has more than 200,000 clones, 75% to 90% appearing once. The sample taken for sequencing was PBMCs or T cells enriched from blood (not recorded which). These receptors all stem from a woman aged 25 to 39 who had recovered from COVID-19.

V is TRBV19 and J is TRBJ1-1; 8 positions agree with TRBD1. The CDR3 has 13 residues. V was pared by 5 bases and J by 5 bases, with 4 bases of the junction left unmatched. CDR1 and CDR2 from the germline V gene are LNHDA and SQIVND (reference sequence). CDR3 coding DNA: TGTGCCAGTAGTCCCCGGACAGGGACTGAAGCTTTCTTT. Amino acids: CASSPRTGTEAFF.

CDR3 sequence: CASSLGPAGQGETQYF. CDR3 bases: TGTGCCAGCAGCTTGGGACCCGCGGGACAGGGGGAGACCCAGTACTTC. This chain uses TRBV5-6 with TRBJ2-5; 10 bases match TRBD1. The CDR3 spans 16 residues. Per the germline V gene, CDR1 is SGHDT and CDR2 is YYEEEE. Trimming at V came to 0 bases and at J to 5 bases, leaving 7 bases not matched to a gene.

This clone has only a few counts. The chain carries TRBV5-1 and TRBJ2-7; 9 bases fit TRBD2. The CDR3 sequence is 14 residues long. CDR1 and CDR2 from the germline V gene are SGHRS and YFSETQ. The ends lost 2 bases at V and 3 bases at J; junction bases unmatched: 3. Written as DNA, the CDR3 is TGCGCCAGCAGCTTAAGGACTAGCGACTACGAGCAGTACTTC. Its translation: CASSLRTSDYEQYF. Full variable domain (remainder filled in from reference TRBV5-1 and TRBJ2-7): KAGVTQTPRYLIKTRGQQVTLSCSPISGHRSVSWYQQTPGQGLQFLFEYFSETQRNKGNFPGRFSGRQFSNSRSEMNVSTLELGDSALYLCASSLRTSDYEQYFGPGTRLTVT.

The chain is built from TRBV7-2 and TRBJ2-3, with 7 positions matching TRBD2. Germline CDR1 SGHTA, CDR2 FQGNSA. CDR3 length equals 16 residues. After removal of 2 bases from V and 5 bases from J, the junction contained 10 bases not matched to a gene. As DNA, the CDR3 is TGTGCCAGCAGCTTACAAAGCCGCGGGGGAATAGATACGCAGTATTTT. Translating it yields CASSLQSRGGIDTQYF.

The rearrangement uses TRBV18 and TRBJ1-1; 7 nucleotides line up with TRBD1. The CDR3 covers 14 residues. V trimming: 2 bases; J trimming: 10 bases; junction bases outside the gene matches: 10. The germline gives CDR1 KGHSH, CDR2 LQKENI. In DNA form, the CDR3 reads TGTGCCAGCTCACCAAATACAGGGGAATTTGGAGCTTTCTTT. Translation gives CASSPNTGEFGAFF.

The rearrangement joins TRBV19 to TRBJ1-5; D unresolved. Germline-derived CDR1 and CDR2 are LNHDA and SQIVND (reference sequence). Trimming took 2 bases from V and 2 from J, leaving 7 bases between them. CDR3 size: 14 residues. CDR3 nucleotide sequence: TGTGCCAGTAGTATAATCGCGGGCAATCAGCCCCAGCATTTT. Its translation: CASSIIAGNQPQHF.

A single count supports this clone. The chain couples TRBV14 to TRBJ2-5; TRBD2 matches at 10 bases. Germline V gives CDR1 SGHDN, CDR2 FVKESK. This CDR3 contains 19 residues. Trimming at V came to 1 base and at J to 3 bases, leaving 14 bases not matched to a gene. In DNA form, the CDR3 reads TGTGCCAGCAGCCAAGGTATCAAGAGCGGGAGGGCCTTTAAAGAGACCCAGTACTTC. Translating gives CASSQGIKSGRAFKETQYF.